Following are 14 T cell receptor beta chains from one sample sequenced in a study of blood T cells in healthy people across ages. Alongside a J-beta primer mix, a sample-barcoded 5' primer served in a second PCR lasting 7 to 11 cycles. TCRdb reanalysed the 5' RACE reads using MiXCR and keeps one entry per CDR3 protein. The data show more than 1,000,000 distinct CDR3 sequences, 25% seen once. The data also belong to a second study, concerning T cells of mothers and their children.

Input material: blood. These receptors were taken from a girl between 2 and 10 years old in good health.

The sample holds a few counts of this clonotype. A much larger clone is a single base away; this may be a read error. The chain combines TRBV20-1 with TRBJ2-5; the D gene is possibly TRBD1 (6 bases). CDR1 is DFQATT and CDR2 is SNEGSKA in the germline V gene (reference sequence). There are 17 residues in the CDR3. The ends were cut back, 7 bases at V and 4 bases at J, with 28 bases in the middle. The CDR3 sequence: CSVTPKGGARYIETQYF. In DNA form, the CDR3 reads TGCAGTGTAACCCCTAAAGGGGGAGCTAGGTACATAGAGACCCAGTACTTC.

This clonotype was seen a handful of times. The gene calls are TRBV27 and TRBJ2-5, with 8 bases fitting TRBD1. Germline trimming cut 0 bases from V and 5 bases from J; bases unmatched to any gene: 5. Germline V lookup: CDR1 MNHEY, CDR2 SMNVEV (reference sequence). The CDR3 contains 15 residues. CDR3 amino acids: CASSLSRQGAETQYF. In DNA, the CDR3 is TGTGCCAGCAGTTTATCTCGGCAGGGGGCTGAGACCCAGTACTTC.

The chain is built from TRBV29-1 and TRBJ2-7; 10 bases map to TRBD2. Per the germline V gene, CDR1 is SQVTM and CDR2 is ANQGSEA. The CDR3 has 14 amino acids. V lost 4 bases to trimming and J lost 4 bases; unmatched junction nucleotides: 7. Here the CDR3 DNA reads TGCAGCGTTGGTCAAGCGGGAGGGCCGTACGAGCAGTACTTC. Translated: CSVGQAGGPYEQYF.

This clonotype was seen a handful of times. This chain joins TRBV6-2 or TRBV6-3 and TRBJ1-1; D not resolved. Trimming stripped 8 bases from V and 0 bases from J, with 10 bases between. The CDR3 runs to 13 residues. Germline values: CDR1 MNHEY, CDR2 SVGEGT. DNA of the CDR3: TGTGCCAGCGTGGACGGAGTGAACACTGAAGCTTTCTTT. Translating gives CASVDGVNTEAFF.

This sequence joins TRBV7-9 and TRBJ1-2; D is unclear. There are 16 residues in the CDR3. Germline V gene lookup returns CDR1 SEHNR and CDR2 FQNEAQ (reference sequence). V was pared by 0 bases and J by 6 bases, with 17 bases between. CDR3 loop: CASSLARKTAIDGYTF. CDR3 coding DNA: TGTGCCAGCAGCTTAGCGAGAAAAACAGCGATCGATGGCTACACCTTC.

J is TRBJ2-5 and V is TRBV7-8; TRBD1 matches 8 bases. The CDR3 has 17 residues. J gave up 9 bases and V 3 bases, and 18 bases lay outside the gene matches. Looked up from germline, CDR1 is SGHVS and CDR2 is FQNEAQ. The CDR3 region has the DNA TGTGCCAGCAGCTTCCAAAAGCCGGACAGGGCGTGGGAGGCCCAGTACTTC. It codes for CASSFQKPDRAWEAQYF.

This chain connects TRBV29-1 to TRBJ2-3; D not resolved. Germline V gene sequence: CDR1 SQVTM, CDR2 ANQGSEA. Deletions cut 7 bases from V and 1 base from J, with 12 bases between. The CDR3 runs to 13 residues. The CDR3 sequence is CSGDGYGTDTQYF. CDR3 DNA sequence: TGCAGCGGAGATGGATACGGCACAGATACGCAGTATTTT.

This chain joins TRBV7-2 and TRBJ2-5; D tentatively reads TRBD1 or TRBD2 (5 bases each). The better agreement between TRBJ2-7 and the DNA end casts doubt on the J call. CDR3 length: 15 amino acids. Germline V CDR1 and CDR2: SGHTA, FQGNSA. CDR3 sequence: CASSPTPGPSYEQYF. The CDR3 DNA reads TGTGCCAGCAGCCCAACCCCGGGGCCCTCCTACGAGCAGTACTTC.

V gene TRBV2 combines with J gene TRBJ2-3; D gene uncertain. Between the trimmed V and J ends, which lost 6 bases and 2 bases, there was a span of 12 bases. CDR1 and CDR2 from the germline V gene are SNHLY and FYNNEI. The CDR3 runs to 14 residues. Written as DNA, the CDR3 is TGTGCCAGCAGGTTTAATCCGCACACAGATACGCAGTATTTT. It translates to CASRFNPHTDTQYF.

This chain links TRBV20-1 with TRBJ2-5; 12 nucleotides match TRBD2. The tail of the sequence fits TRBJ2-1 better, so the J call may be wrong. Germline V gene data show CDR1 as DFQATT and CDR2 as SNEGSKA (reference sequence). CDR3 length: 17 residues. The CDR3 here is CSATLTSGGLLGNEQFF. The CDR3 DNA is TGCAGTGCCACCTTGACTAGCGGGGGCCTTTTGGGCAATGAGCAGTTCTTC.

This clonotype was observed a few times. CDR3 region: CASSLEYLDTQYF. The CDR3 DNA reads as TGCGCCAGCAGCTTGGAATATTTAGATACGCAGTATTTT. The chain employs TRBV5-1 and TRBJ2-3; D ambiguous. Trimming cost V 0 bases and J 5 bases, with 7 bases left between them. The germline gives CDR1 SGHRS, CDR2 YFSETQ. The CDR3 spans 13 residues.

V and J are TRBV29-1 and TRBJ2-3, with TRBD1 matching over 8 bases. J lost 2 bases, V lost 8 bases, and 6 bases had no gene match. This CDR3 has 13 residues. Germline V gene lookup returns CDR1 SQVTM and CDR2 ANQGSEA. The CDR3 loop reads CSSRGRLTDTQYF. Here the CDR3 DNA reads TGCAGCTCCAGGGGGCGGCTCACAGATACGCAGTATTTT.

V gene TRBV12-3 or TRBV12-4 combines with J gene TRBJ1-6; tentative D call: TRBD1 (5 bases). CDR3 length: 14 residues. V was cut by 3 bases and J by 9 bases, with 12 bases left in between. CDR3: CASSLRGWGSPLHF. The CDR3 DNA sequence: TGTGCCAGCAGTTTGCGGGGGTGGGGTTCACCCCTCCACTTT.

This clonotype showed up just a few times. The chain joins TRBV7-6 to TRBJ1-1; the D gene is possibly TRBD1 (6 bases). CDR3 length: 15 amino acids. The germline V gene encodes CDR1 SGHVS and CDR2 FNYEAQ. Trimming removed 3 bases from V and 5 bases from J, with 16 bases in between. Written as DNA, the CDR3 is TGTGCCAGCAGCTTTTTAGTAGAGGGGGAGACTGAAGCTTTCTTT. Translation gives CASSFLVEGETEAFF.